The 25 T cell receptor beta chains below come from one sample, sequenced in a study of radiotherapy plus CTLA-4 blockade in lung cancer. Libraries were prepared by immunoSEQ multiplex PCR; TCRdb keeps only in-frame clonotypes and omits some of them. The sample contains some 110,000 clones, 85% to 90% of which appear only once. The sample in question was peripheral blood, obtained from a patient treated with radiotherapy plus ipilimumab. Every receptor here comes from a human donor with non-small cell lung cancer that progressed on radiotherapy plus ipilimumab.

V is TRBV7-9 and J is TRBJ2-3; D tentatively reads TRBD1 or TRBD2 (6 bases each). The CDR3 consists of 15 residues. The germline V gene has CDR1 SEHNR and CDR2 FQNEAQ (reference sequence). V lost 5 bases to trimming and J lost 1 base, with 13 bases between them. The CDR3 protein is CASSAAEGGTDTQYF. The CDR3 DNA reads TGTGCCAGCAGCGCCGCGGAGGGGGGCACAGATACGCAGTATTTT.

The chain is built from TRBV27 and TRBJ2-1, with 7 bases that match TRBD2. With V trimmed by 5 bases and J by 12 bases, 22 bases remained unmatched. This CDR3 comprises 17 residues. Germline V gives CDR1 MNHEY, CDR2 SMNVEV (reference sequence). The CDR3 region has the DNA TGTGCCAGCAGTCCCATCACAAGCGGGACCCTTGGTCGGGGGCAGTTCTTC. Translated: CASSPITSGTLGRGQFF.

This chain joins TRBV7-9 and TRBJ2-3; 7 nucleotides align to TRBD2. With 5 bases clipped from V and 1 base from J, the junction kept 9 bases outside the gene matches. The CDR3 covers 16 residues. Per germline, CDR1 SEHNR and CDR2 FQNEAQ (reference sequence). CDR3 loop: CASSLGAGVGTDTQYF. DNA of the CDR3: TGTGCCAGCAGCCTAGGGGCGGGAGTGGGCACAGATACGCAGTATTTT.

V usage is TRBV29-1 and J usage is TRBJ2-3; 7 bases line up with TRBD2. CDR3 size: 15 residues. V lost 3 bases to trimming and J lost 3 bases; unmatched junction nucleotides: 9. CDR1 and CDR2 from the germline V gene are SQVTM and ANQGSEA. In DNA, the CDR3 is TGCAGCGTTGATCGGCGGGAGTGGAGGACAGATACGCAGTATTTT. This translates into CSVDRREWRTDTQYF.

The chain carries TRBV9 and TRBJ2-1; possibly TRBD2 for D (6 bases). There are 15 residues in the CDR3. V was cut by 0 bases and J by 3 bases, with 10 bases left in between. Germline V gives CDR1 SGDLS, CDR2 YYNGEE. Here the CDR3 reads CASSVDSGLYNEQFF. In DNA form, the CDR3 reads TGTGCCAGCAGCGTAGACAGCGGGCTCTACAATGAGCAGTTCTTC.

The V and J genes are TRBV7-8 and TRBJ2-1, with D unresolved. Germline V gives CDR1 SGHVS, CDR2 FQNEAQ. This CDR3 has 14 amino acids. The V end was cut by 5 bases, the J end by 0 bases, with 8 bases between. CDR3 nucleotide sequence: TGTGCCAGCAGCCCAACCAACTCCTACAATGAGCAGTTCTTC. Its translation: CASSPTNSYNEQFF.

The rearrangement joins TRBV4-1 to TRBJ2-5; possibly TRBD1 or TRBD2 for D (5 bases each). CDR1 MGHRA and CDR2 YSYEKL come from the germline V gene. The ends were cut back, 4 bases at V and 4 bases at J, with 13 bases in the middle. The CDR3 extends over 14 amino acids. CDR3 nucleotide sequence: TGCGCCAGCAGCCCAGTTGGGACCCGAGAGACCCAGTACTTC. It translates to CASSPVGTRETQYF.

This chain uses TRBV5-1 with TRBJ1-3; D gene unclear. The CDR3 consists of 14 residues. V was trimmed by 5 bases and J by 4 bases, leaving 13 bases between them. The V gene's germline CDR1 is SGHRS and CDR2 YFSETQ. The CDR3 spells CASSPGNPGNTIYF. The CDR3 DNA follows: TGCGCCAGCAGTCCCGGGAACCCCGGAAACACCATATATTTT.

J is TRBJ2-3 and V is TRBV10-1; TRBD2 matches at 8 bases. The CDR3 loop spans 16 amino acids. J was trimmed by 0 bases and V by 5 bases; bases with no gene match: 7. The germline V gene has CDR1 WNHNN and CDR2 SYGVQD (reference sequence). Here the CDR3 DNA reads TGCGCCAGCAGTACCTTGGGACTAGGGAGCACAGATACGCAGTATTTT. Its translation: CASSTLGLGSTDTQYF.

This chain links TRBV18 with TRBJ2-1; D not certain. Germline V lookup: CDR1 KGHSH, CDR2 LQKENI. The CDR3 runs 13 residues. V lost 7 bases to trimming and J lost 8 bases, with 15 bases between them. CDR3 amino acids: CASFSNGSHEQFF. As DNA, the CDR3 is TGTGCCAGCTTCAGCAACGGGTCCCATGAGCAGTTCTTC.

The V call is TRBV19, the J call TRBJ2-7, with D perhaps TRBD2 (5 bases). Trimming stripped 4 bases from V and 2 bases from J, with 15 bases between. The CDR3 totals 15 residues. Germline CDR1 and CDR2: LNHDA and SQIVND (reference sequence). CDR3 nucleotide sequence: TGTGCCAGTAGTACCGGACGGAGCGGTCCCTACGAGCAGTACTTC. Protein product: CASSTGRSGPYEQYF.

V usage is TRBV15 and J usage is TRBJ2-7; no clear D gene. This CDR3 has 12 residues. V lost 3 bases to trimming and J lost 3 bases, with 6 bases between them. The V gene's germline CDR1 is LNHNV and CDR2 YYDKDF (reference sequence). CDR3 loop: CATSSGVYEQYF. CDR3 bases: TGTGCCACCAGCAGCGGAGTCTACGAGCAGTACTTC. The variable domain in full, completed from reference TRBV15 and TRBJ2-7, reads DAMVIQNPRYQVTQFGKPVTLSCSQTLNHNVMYWYQQKSSQAPKLLFHYYDKDFNNEADTPDNFQSRRPNTSFCFLDIRSPGLGDTAMYLCATSSGVYEQYFGPGTRLTVT.

The chain combines TRBV27 with TRBJ2-5; D might be TRBD2 (7 bases). The J call may be in error: the DNA end matches TRBJ2-7 better. CDR1 is MNHEY and CDR2 is SMNVEV in the germline V gene (reference sequence). This CDR3 region has 17 residues. CDR3 sequence: CASSFRLGGALTYEQYF. The CDR3 DNA is TGTGCCAGCAGTTTCCGCTTAGGGGGGGCCCTGACCTACGAGCAGTACTTC.

The rearrangement uses TRBV6-1 and TRBJ2-2, with D possibly being TRBD2 (6 bases). The CDR3 consists of 17 residues. Germline-derived CDR1 and CDR2 are MNHNS and SASEGT. Between the trimmed V and J ends, which lost 0 bases and 3 bases, there was a span of 14 bases. The CDR3 spells CASSEALSAGYTGELFF. The CDR3 region has the DNA TGTGCCAGCAGTGAAGCCTTATCCGCGGGATACACCGGGGAGCTGTTTTTT.

The rearrangement uses TRBV15 and TRBJ2-7; possibly TRBD1 for D (6 bases). The CDR3 length is 13 residues. Per the germline V gene, CDR1 is LNHNV and CDR2 is YYDKDF (reference sequence). Trimming shortened V by 2 bases and J by 3 bases, and 8 bases separated the two germline ends. CDR3: CATSRSQGYEQYF. The CDR3 DNA reads TGTGCCACCAGCAGATCACAGGGCTACGAGCAGTACTTC.

The CDR3 spells CASADDPGETQYF. The CDR3 nucleotides read TGTGCCAGCGCTGACGATCCAGGGGAGACCCAGTACTTC. The chain joins TRBV18 to TRBJ2-5, with D perhaps matching TRBD1 (5 bases). CDR1 and CDR2 (germline): KGHSH, LQKENI. The CDR3 runs 13 residues. V lost 8 bases, J lost 5 bases, and 15 bases lay in between. The full variable domain, completed using reference TRBV18 and TRBJ2-5, is NAGVMQNPRHLVRRRGQEARLRCSPMKGHSHVYWYRQLPEEGLKFMVYLQKENIIDESGMPKERFSAEFPKEGPSILRIQQVVRGDSAAYFCASADDPGETQYFGPGTRLLVL.

This clone was counted a single time. The J gene is TRBJ1-1, the V gene TRBV4-1; D gene ambiguous. The V end lost 4 bases, the J end lost 8 bases, and 23 bases lay between the germline ends. Germline loops: CDR1 MGHRA, CDR2 YSYEKL. The CDR3 sequence is 16 residues long. This CDR3 is CASSPNSQSPTREAFF. CDR3 in DNA: TGCGCCAGCAGCCCAAACTCCCAGAGTCCGACAAGGGAAGCTTTCTTT.

The chain is built from TRBV6-5 and TRBJ1-2; tentatively, D is TRBD1 (5 bases). This CDR3 is built from 13 residues. The germline V and J ends were trimmed by 6 bases and 7 bases, with 15 bases remaining between them. Looked up from germline, CDR1 is MNHEY and CDR2 is SVGAGI. The CDR3 nucleotides are TGTGCCAGCAGATCCTCGGGGCATGGTGGCTACACCTTC. It translates to CASRSSGHGGYTF.

J is TRBJ2-7 and V is TRBV5-4, with TRBD1 matching 9 bases. This CDR3 is 16 amino acids long. The V and J ends lost 0 bases and 3 bases, in that order; junction bases with no gene match: 7. The germline V gene encodes CDR1 SGHNT and CDR2 YYREEE (reference sequence). The CDR3 is CASSLGRQTGGYEQYF. The CDR3 DNA reads TGTGCCAGCAGCTTGGGGCGGCAGACAGGGGGCTACGAGCAGTACTTC.

The chain has TRBV5-1 and TRBJ1-3; D is possibly TRBD1 (5 bases). V was shortened by 0 bases and J by 8 bases, with 18 bases between the two germline ends. Per germline, CDR1 SGHRS and CDR2 YFSETQ. CDR3 length: 16 residues. The CDR3 region has the DNA TGCGCCAGCAGCTTGGGAGCACCGGGGACCGGGGACACCATATATTTT. The encoded protein is CASSLGAPGTGDTIYF.

The rearrangement joins TRBV4-1 to TRBJ1-1; TRBD1 is a possible D gene (5 bases). V dropped 4 bases and J dropped 10 bases, with 13 bases sitting between them. The germline CDR1 and CDR2 sequences are MGHRA and YSYEKL. The CDR3 loop spans 12 amino acids. Here the CDR3 reads CASSLGWGRAFF. The CDR3 DNA reads as TGCGCCAGCAGCCTCGGTTGGGGGAGAGCTTTCTTT.

The V and J genes are TRBV27 and TRBJ2-7; TRBD1 or TRBD2 may be the D gene (7 bases each). V was cut by 5 bases and J by 4 bases, with 15 bases left in between. Germline loops: CDR1 MNHEY, CDR2 SMNVEV (reference sequence). The CDR3 has 14 amino acids. CDR3 loop: CASSRQGGDYEQYF. In DNA, the CDR3 is TGTGCCAGCAGTCGACAGGGAGGGGATTACGAGCAGTACTTC.

The rearrangement uses TRBV4-1 and TRBJ1-2; D uncertain. From germline, CDR1 is MGHRA and CDR2 YSYEKL. The CDR3 sequence is 12 residues long. Trimming shortened V by 2 bases and J by 2 bases, and 3 bases separated the two germline ends. The CDR3 DNA reads TGCGCCAGCAGCCAACAGAACTATGGCTACACCTTC. This gives the protein CASSQQNYGYTF.

The chain couples TRBV19 to TRBJ1-1, with D perhaps TRBD1 (5 bases). CDR1 and CDR2 from the germline V gene are LNHDA and SQIVND (reference sequence). The ends were cut back, 10 bases at V and 5 bases at J, with 8 bases in the middle. The CDR3 is made up of 10 amino acids. CDR3 protein: CAMGETEAFF. The CDR3 DNA reads TGTGCCATGGGGGAAACTGAAGCTTTCTTT.

The chain employs TRBV2 and TRBJ2-3; D possibly corresponds to TRBD1 (6 bases). V lost 1 base and J lost 6, with 11 bases in between. The CDR3 is 14 residues long. Germline V gene data show CDR1 as SNHLY and CDR2 as FYNNEI. In DNA, the CDR3 is TGTGCCAGCAGTGAAGGTCAGGGGTGGGATACGCAGTATTTT. It yields the protein CASSEGQGWDTQYF.